These 30 T cell receptor beta chains share one sample of origin, sequenced in a study of a mutant IDH1 vaccine in newly diagnosed glioma. Clones were read by immunoSEQ multiplex PCR, and TCRdb kept only the in-frame ones, dropping some. The sample contains roughly 46,000 clones, 75% to 90% of which appear only once. The time point here: baseline, week 1 (first vaccination visit). Treatment reported: pre-vaccination baseline after standard-of-care therapy. The source was PBMCs, collected from a glioma patient treated with radiotherapy, temozolomide or both. The receptor set was obtained from a man aged 35 to 55 with glioma.

The CDR3 loop reads CASSLGGANEKLFF. The CDR3 nucleotides are TGCGCCAGCAGCTTGGGTGGGGCTAATGAAAAACTGTTTTTT. The J gene is TRBJ1-4, the V gene TRBV5-1; D is undetermined. Germline CDR1 SGHRS, CDR2 YFSETQ. V was pared by 0 bases and J by 3 bases, with 6 bases between. The CDR3 is 14 residues long.

The chain uses TRBV5-1 and TRBJ2-1, with a weak D call TRBD2 (6 bases). The V gene's germline CDR1 is SGHRS and CDR2 YFSETQ. The CDR3 totals 16 residues. Trimming left V 0 bases short and J 3 bases short, with 13 bases between. DNA for the CDR3: TGCGCCAGCAGCTTGGCCGGGAGCCCAGGCTACAATGAGCAGTTCTTC. Translated, it gives CASSLAGSPGYNEQFF. The complete variable domain, with remaining parts taken from reference TRBV5-1 and TRBJ2-1, reads KAGVTQTPRYLIKTRGQQVTLSCSPISGHRSVSWYQQTPGQGLQFLFEYFSETQRNKGNFPGRFSGRQFSNSRSEMNVSTLELGDSALYLCASSLAGSPGYNEQFFGPGTRLTVL.

The chain carries TRBV19 and TRBJ1-2, with 8 bases identical to TRBD1. Trimming cost V 6 bases and J 7 bases; bases outside gene matches: 4. The CDR3 length is 12 residues. CDR1 LNHDA and CDR2 SQIVND come from the germline V gene (reference sequence). DNA for the CDR3: TGTGCCAGTAGAAGGACAGGGTTTGGCTACACCTTC. Translating gives CASRRTGFGYTF.

This clone was observed a single time. V and J are TRBV4-1 and TRBJ1-3, with unresolved D. Germline V gene data show CDR1 as MGHRA and CDR2 as YSYEKL. The CDR3 covers 15 residues. The V end lost 5 bases, the J end lost 0 bases, and 11 bases lay between the germline ends. The CDR3 bases are TGCGCCAGCAGCGACGGGGAATACTCTGGAAACACCATATATTTT. It yields the protein CASSDGEYSGNTIYF.

The table lists this clone with a few counts. The chain recombines TRBV2 with TRBJ2-7; D not resolved. Per the germline V gene, CDR1 is SNHLY and CDR2 is FYNNEI. The CDR3 consists of 15 residues. Trimming stripped 3 bases from V and 2 bases from J, with 14 bases between. CDR3 region: CASSDLVAAPYEQYF. The CDR3 region has the DNA TGTGCCAGCAGTGATCTTGTGGCAGCGCCCTACGAGCAGTACTTC.

V is TRBV19 and J is TRBJ2-2; 8 bases map to TRBD2. The germline V gene has CDR1 LNHDA and CDR2 SQIVND (reference sequence). The CDR3 is 16 residues long. The junction had 8 bases not matched to a gene; V was cut back by 7 bases and J by 1 base. In DNA, the CDR3 is TGTGCCAGTAACTACCCCGGGAGGGGGAACACCGGGGAGCTGTTTTTT. It codes for CASNYPGRGNTGELFF.

This rearrangement joins TRBV7-3 to TRBJ2-1; unclear D gene. Germline V gene data show CDR1 as SGHTA and CDR2 as FQGTGA. V dropped 5 bases and J dropped 6 bases, with 5 bases sitting between them. The CDR3 contains 11 residues. Written as DNA, the CDR3 is TGTGCCAGCAGCCTTGGCAATGAGCAGTTCTTC. It translates to CASSLGNEQFF.

V gene TRBV5-4 combines with J gene TRBJ1-6; D is unresolved. CDR3 size: 17 residues. The V end lost 0 bases, the J end lost 0 bases, and 10 bases lay between the germline ends. CDR1 is SGHNT and CDR2 is YYREEE in the germline V gene (reference sequence). The CDR3 here is CASSLGSAGSYNSPLHF. CDR3 DNA: TGTGCCAGCAGCTTGGGATCGGCGGGCTCCTATAATTCACCCCTCCACTTT.

The V gene is TRBV7-2, the J gene TRBJ2-7, with D perhaps TRBD2 (6 bases). Germline V gene lookup returns CDR1 SGHTA and CDR2 FQGNSA. Trimming shortened V by 1 base and J by 2 bases, and 15 bases separated the two germline ends. The CDR3 runs 16 residues. In DNA, the CDR3 is TGTGCCAGCAGCTTAGGAGCTAGAGCGGGCCCCTACGAGCAGTACTTC. Translation gives CASSLGARAGPYEQYF.

V is TRBV9 and J is TRBJ2-7, with 7 bases lining up with TRBD1. This CDR3 contains 15 residues. The germline V gene has CDR1 SGDLS and CDR2 YYNGEE. With 2 bases clipped from V and 7 bases from J, the junction kept 12 bases outside the gene matches. CDR3 DNA sequence: TGTGCCAGCAGCGTGGCGACAGGGATAATCGAAGAGCAGTACTTC. Translated, it gives CASSVATGIIEEQYF.

CDR3 sequence reads: CASRNPRTSAGELFF. As DNA, the CDR3 is TGTGCCAGCAGGAACCCTCGGACTAGCGCCGGGGAGCTGTTTTTT. This rearrangement joins TRBV6-5 to TRBJ2-2; 9 bases fit TRBD2. CDR3 length: 15 amino acids. V lost 6 bases, J lost 6 bases, and 8 bases stayed unmatched. Germline lookup yields CDR1 MNHEY and CDR2 SVGAGI.

The V and J genes are TRBV5-8 and TRBJ1-1; the D is unclear. The CDR3 sequence is 15 residues long. Trimming removed 0 bases from V and 0 bases from J, with 9 bases in between. CDR1 SGHTS and CDR2 YDEGEE come from the germline V gene. The CDR3 DNA reads TGTGCCAGCAGCTTGGGTCTTAATATGAACACTGAAGCTTTCTTT. Translated, it gives CASSLGLNMNTEAFF. The full variable domain, with the rest looked up from reference TRBV5-8 and TRBJ1-1, is EAGVTQSPTHLIKTRGQQATLRCSPISGHTSVYWYQQALGLGLQFLLWYDEGEERNRGNFPPRFSGRQFPNYSSELNVNALELEDSALYLCASSLGLNMNTEAFFGQGTRLTVV.

This clone was observed a handful of times. The genes are TRBV19 and TRBJ2-5, with D tentatively TRBD2 (5 bases). The CDR3 is 16 residues long. CDR1 and CDR2 (germline): LNHDA, SQIVND (reference sequence). The germline V and J ends were trimmed by 1 base and 4 bases, with 16 bases remaining between them. The DNA for the CDR3 is TGTGCCAGTAGTATAGCTTCATTGGAGAGGGTAGAGACCCAGTACTTC. It translates to CASSIASLERVETQYF.

V gene TRBV10-3 combines with J gene TRBJ2-1; perhaps TRBD2 as D (6 bases). The CDR3 covers 15 residues. Looked up from germline, CDR1 is ENHRY and CDR2 is SYGVKD. The V and J ends lost 7 bases and 4 bases respectively, with 17 bases between them. The CDR3 sequence: CAIKGTGAQYNEQFF. The DNA for the CDR3 is TGTGCCATCAAGGGGACGGGAGCCCAATACAATGAGCAGTTCTTC.

The genes are TRBV29-1 and TRBJ2-1; a weak D match, TRBD2 (5 bases). The CDR3 consists of 13 residues. The V gene lost 5 bases and the J gene lost 5 bases, with 13 bases spanning the gap. Germline V lookup: CDR1 SQVTM, CDR2 ANQGSEA. The CDR3 loop reads CSVNPRTHNEQFF. The CDR3 region has the DNA TGCAGCGTTAATCCCCGGACTCACAATGAGCAGTTCTTC.

The J gene is TRBJ2-5, the V gene TRBV15, with D possibly being TRBD1 (6 bases). The V gene's germline CDR1 is LNHNV and CDR2 YYDKDF (reference sequence). The CDR3 is 14 amino acids. The ends were cut back, 0 bases at V and 4 bases at J, with 9 bases in the middle. The CDR3 DNA sequence: TGTGCCACCAGCAGAGACAGGGGCAGAGAGACCCAGTACTTC. Amino acid sequence: CATSRDRGRETQYF.

In this sample, this clone turned up once. The chain joins TRBV7-2 to TRBJ1-5; maybe TRBD1 (5 bases). The CDR3 has 15 amino acids. Germline assignment: CDR1 SGHTA and CDR2 FQGNSA. Trimming cost V 1 base and J 2 bases, with 9 bases left between them. The CDR3 sequence: CASSLVSGRNQPQHF. The CDR3, as DNA: TGTGCCAGCAGCTTAGTCTCGGGGCGCAATCAGCCCCAGCATTTT.

The gene calls are TRBV28 and TRBJ1-2, with no clear D. V lost 8 bases and J 2 bases, leaving 6 bases between the germline ends. Germline CDR1 MDHEN, CDR2 SYDVKM. This CDR3 is built from 11 residues. In DNA form, the CDR3 reads TGTGCCAGCGGGGTAAACTATGGCTACACCTTC. Protein sequence: CASGVNYGYTF.

The chain employs TRBV5-4 and TRBJ2-5, with TRBD1 matching 10 bases. The CDR3 is 15 amino acids. From germline, CDR1 is SGHNT and CDR2 YYREEE (reference sequence). Unmatched junction bases numbered 9, after V lost 3 bases and J lost 7 bases. This chain's CDR3 is CASSSRDRGRGTQYF. CDR3 bases: TGTGCCAGCAGCTCCCGGGACAGGGGTAGGGGGACCCAGTACTTC.

This chain uses TRBV9 with TRBJ2-1; 7 bases map to TRBD1. The germline V gene encodes CDR1 SGDLS and CDR2 YYNGEE. With 4 bases clipped from V and 2 bases from J, the junction kept 6 bases outside the gene matches. The CDR3 contains 15 residues. The CDR3, as DNA: TGTGCCAGCAGCACACGACAGGGAGCCTACAATGAGCAGTTCTTC. Translation: CASSTRQGAYNEQFF.

The gene calls are TRBV10-1 and TRBJ2-2; D may be TRBD1 (5 bases). This CDR3 spans 16 amino acids. Between the trimmed V and J ends, which lost 7 bases and 4 bases, there was a span of 19 bases. Germline CDR1 and CDR2: WNHNN and SYGVQD (reference sequence). In DNA, the CDR3 is TGCGCCAGCATCCCTCCCCCGGCAGGGATCACCGGGGAGCTGTTTTTT. This translates into CASIPPPAGITGELFF.

The chain employs TRBV7-2 and TRBJ1-2; TRBD1 matches 9 bases. The CDR3 extends over 15 amino acids. The V gene's germline CDR1 is SGHTA and CDR2 FQGNSA. V lost 2 bases to trimming and J lost 2 bases; unmatched junction nucleotides: 3. CDR3 coding DNA: TGTGCCAGCAGCTTATGGGGACAGGGAAACTATGGCTACACCTTC. Encoded protein: CASSLWGQGNYGYTF.

The CDR3 sequence: CASSPSGLGDTQYF. In nucleotides, the CDR3 is TGCGCCAGCAGCCCTTCGGGACTAGGGGATACGCAGTATTTT. V usage is TRBV5-1 and J usage is TRBJ2-3, with TRBD2 matching 8 bases. Germline lookup yields CDR1 SGHRS and CDR2 YFSETQ. V was clipped by 4 bases and J by 6 bases; unmatched bases: 7. CDR3 size: 14 residues. Combining the CDR3 with reference TRBV5-1 and TRBJ2-3 gives the whole variable domain KAGVTQTPRYLIKTRGQQVTLSCSPISGHRSVSWYQQTPGQGLQFLFEYFSETQRNKGNFPGRFSGRQFSNSRSEMNVSTLELGDSALYLCASSPSGLGDTQYFGPGTRLTVL.

This clone appeared a few times. The chain is built from TRBV5-4 and TRBJ1-2, with D possibly being TRBD1 (6 bases). The germline V gene has CDR1 SGHNT and CDR2 YYREEE (reference sequence). V lost 4 bases and J lost 1, with 11 bases in between. The length of the CDR3 is 14 residues. The CDR3 is CASSLIQGNYGYTF. The CDR3 coding sequence is TGTGCCAGCAGCCTAATACAGGGTAACTATGGCTACACCTTC.

This clone was counted once. The chain recombines TRBV5-4 with TRBJ2-5, with D possibly being TRBD2 (7 bases). Trimming removed 1 base from V and 2 bases from J, with 15 bases in between. This CDR3 is built from 16 residues. The germline V gene has CDR1 SGHNT and CDR2 YYREEE (reference sequence). The CDR3 DNA reads TGTGCCAGCAGCTTGAAAAACGGGGGGCTACAAGAGACCCAGTACTTC. Translated, it gives CASSLKNGGLQETQYF.

The sample holds one count of this clone. This chain connects TRBV5-6 to TRBJ2-7; no firm D call. Germline-derived CDR1 and CDR2 are SGHDT and YYEEEE. V was pared by 2 bases and J by 0 bases, with 9 bases between. The CDR3 covers 14 residues. CDR3 region: CASSLLGLSYEQYF. The CDR3 nucleotides read TGTGCCAGCAGCTTATTGGGCCTCTCCTACGAGCAGTACTTC.

V is TRBV18 and J is TRBJ2-7; 10 bases are a match to TRBD1. V lost 4 bases and J lost 6; bases outside the gene matches: 6. The CDR3 is made up of 14 amino acids. Germline V lookup: CDR1 KGHSH, CDR2 LQKENI. CDR3 sequence: CASSQGQGIGEQYF. In DNA form, the CDR3 reads TGTGCCAGCTCACAGGGACAGGGGATCGGCGAGCAGTACTTC.

The chain employs TRBV4-2 and TRBJ1-5, with unresolved D. Trimming pared 1 base from V and 0 bases from J, leaving 1 base between. The CDR3 spans 13 residues. Germline lookup yields CDR1 LGHNA and CDR2 YNFKEQ. The DNA for the CDR3 is TGTGCCAGCAGCCAAGGTAGCAATCAGCCCCAGCATTTT. Residues: CASSQGSNQPQHF.

V and J are TRBV27 and TRBJ2-7, with 9 bases that match TRBD1. The CDR3 spans 15 residues. CDR1 MNHEY and CDR2 SMNVEV come from the germline V gene (reference sequence). The J segment lost 3 bases and the V segment lost 7 bases, leaving 10 bases of the junction unmatched. The CDR3 spells CASNQLGTGNYEQYF. The CDR3 region has the DNA TGTGCCAGCAACCAATTAGGGACAGGGAACTACGAGCAGTACTTC.

V gene TRBV19 combines with J gene TRBJ2-7; possibly TRBD2 for D (6 bases). With 5 bases removed from V and 5 bases from J, the gap between germline ends came to 13 bases. Germline loops: CDR1 LNHDA, CDR2 SQIVND (reference sequence). This CDR3 region has 13 residues. The DNA of the CDR3 is TGTGCCAGTAGTGATACGGGGGTCCACGAGCAGTACTTC. Translation: CASSDTGVHEQYF. Complete variable domain (other parts from reference TRBV19 and TRBJ2-7): DGGITQSPKYLFRKEGQNVTLSCEQNLNHDAMYWYRQDPGQGLRLIYYSQIVNDFQKGDIAEGYSVSREKKESFPLTVTSAQKNPTAFYLCASSDTGVHEQYFGPGTRLTVT.